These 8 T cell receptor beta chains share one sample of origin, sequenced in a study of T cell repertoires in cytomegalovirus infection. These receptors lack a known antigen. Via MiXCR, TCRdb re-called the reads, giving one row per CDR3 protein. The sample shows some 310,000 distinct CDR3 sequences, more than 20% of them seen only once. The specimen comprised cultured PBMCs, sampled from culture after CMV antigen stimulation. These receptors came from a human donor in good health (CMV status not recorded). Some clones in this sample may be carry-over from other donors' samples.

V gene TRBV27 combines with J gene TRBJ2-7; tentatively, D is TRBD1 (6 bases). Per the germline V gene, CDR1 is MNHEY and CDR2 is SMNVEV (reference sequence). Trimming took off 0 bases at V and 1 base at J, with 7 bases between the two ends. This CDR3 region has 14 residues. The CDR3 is CASSLSQGSYEQYV. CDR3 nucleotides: TGTGCCAGCAGTTTATCCCAGGGGTCCTACGAGCAGTACGTC.

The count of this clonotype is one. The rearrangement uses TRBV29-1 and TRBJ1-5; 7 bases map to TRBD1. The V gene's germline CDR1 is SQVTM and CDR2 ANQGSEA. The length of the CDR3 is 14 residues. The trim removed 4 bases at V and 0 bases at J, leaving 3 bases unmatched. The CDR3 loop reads CSVGQGLSNQPQHF. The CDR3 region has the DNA TGCAGCGTTGGACAGGGACTTAGCAATCAGCCCCAGCATTTT.

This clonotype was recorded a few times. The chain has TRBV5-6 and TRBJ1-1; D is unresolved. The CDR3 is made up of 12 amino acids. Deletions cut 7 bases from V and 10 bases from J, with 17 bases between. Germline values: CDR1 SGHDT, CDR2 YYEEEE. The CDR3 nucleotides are TGTGCCAGCCATTATTCCGCCGGGGTAGCTTTCTTT. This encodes CASHYSAGVAFF.

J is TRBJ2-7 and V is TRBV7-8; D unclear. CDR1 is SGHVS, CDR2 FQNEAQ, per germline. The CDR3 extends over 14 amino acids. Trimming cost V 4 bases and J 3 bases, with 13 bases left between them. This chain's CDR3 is CASSSTRGFYEQYF. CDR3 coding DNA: TGTGCCAGCAGCTCCACGCGTGGATTCTACGAGCAGTACTTC.

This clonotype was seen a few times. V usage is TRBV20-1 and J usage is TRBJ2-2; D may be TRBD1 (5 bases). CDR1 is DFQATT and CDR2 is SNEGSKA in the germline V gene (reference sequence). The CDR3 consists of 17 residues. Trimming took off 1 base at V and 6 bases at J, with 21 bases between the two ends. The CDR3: CSARGPRGAVLAGELFF. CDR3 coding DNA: TGCAGTGCTAGAGGTCCAAGGGGCGCGGTTCTCGCCGGGGAGCTGTTTTTT.

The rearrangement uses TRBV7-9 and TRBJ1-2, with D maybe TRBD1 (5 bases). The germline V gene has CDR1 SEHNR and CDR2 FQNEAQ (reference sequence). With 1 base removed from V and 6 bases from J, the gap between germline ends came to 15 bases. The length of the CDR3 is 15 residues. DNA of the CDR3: TGTGCCAGCAGCTTAGGGGGGACGACTTCCAATGGCTACACCTTC. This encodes CASSLGGTTSNGYTF.

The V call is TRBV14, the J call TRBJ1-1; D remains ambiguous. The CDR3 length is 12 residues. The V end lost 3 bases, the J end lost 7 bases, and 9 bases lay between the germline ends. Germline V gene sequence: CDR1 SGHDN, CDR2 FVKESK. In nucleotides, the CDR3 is TGTGCCAGCAGCCAGGACCTATTTGAAGCTTTCTTT. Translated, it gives CASSQDLFEAFF.

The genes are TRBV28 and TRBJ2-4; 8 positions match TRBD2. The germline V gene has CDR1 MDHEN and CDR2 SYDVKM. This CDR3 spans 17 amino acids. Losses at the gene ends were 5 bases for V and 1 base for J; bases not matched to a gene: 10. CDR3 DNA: TGTGCCAGCAGTACACCGGGGGGGTATGGGGCCAAAAACATTCAGTACTTC. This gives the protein CASSTPGGYGAKNIQYF. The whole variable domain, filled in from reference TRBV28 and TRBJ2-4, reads DVKVTQSSRYLVKRTGEKVFLECVQDMDHENMFWYRQDPGLGLRLIYFSYDVKMKEKGDIPEGYSVSREKKERFSLILESASTNQTSMYLCASSTPGGYGAKNIQYFGAGTRLSVL.